The 11 T cell receptor beta chains presented below share a single source sample, sequenced in a study of T cell responses to AZD1222 COVID-19 vaccine. TCRdb keeps only in-frame clones here, not all; method: immunoSEQ multiplex PCR. This table holds 100,000 to 120,000 clones, just under 95% found once. The source was peripheral blood, collected 28 days after the second AZD1222 dose. These receptors were collected from an adult who received the AZD1222 COVID-19 vaccine.

The chain uses TRBV7-9 and TRBJ1-5; weak D call: TRBD1 (6 bases). Trimming removed 1 base at V and 7 bases at J, with 14 bases between. Germline V CDR1 and CDR2: SEHNR, FQNEAQ (reference sequence). There are 15 residues in the CDR3. CDR3 DNA sequence: TGTGCCAGCAGCTTAGTTGCGGGAAGGGGGCAGCCCCAGCATTTT. Its translation is CASSLVAGRGQPQHF.

The V and J genes are TRBV11-2 and TRBJ2-1; weak D call: TRBD2 (6 bases). The germline V and J ends were trimmed by 5 bases and 7 bases, with 9 bases remaining between them. The CDR3 sequence is 12 residues long. Germline V lookup: CDR1 SGHAT, CDR2 FQNNGV. The CDR3 loop reads CASSPGRNEQFF. DNA for the CDR3: TGTGCCAGCAGCCCGGGGAGGAATGAGCAGTTCTTC.

The V call is TRBV9, the J call TRBJ2-3; no firm D call. Looked up from germline, CDR1 is SGDLS and CDR2 is YYNGEE. The CDR3 runs 15 residues. Trimming stripped 1 base from V and 2 bases from J, with 11 bases between. CDR3 DNA: TGTGCCAGCAGCGTATTCCCTGGGCTCACAGATACGCAGTATTTT. Its protein is CASSVFPGLTDTQYF.

This clone occurred a few times. The J gene is TRBJ2-3, the V gene TRBV4-2; 8 nucleotides align to TRBD2. The CDR3 contains 17 residues. The germline CDR1 and CDR2 sequences are LGHNA and YNFKEQ. Trimming took 4 bases from V and 1 from J; bases not matched to a gene: 10. CDR3 DNA: TGTGCCAGCAGCCCCCGGGGGGGGGAGGACGGCACAGATACGCAGTATTTT. It translates to CASSPRGGEDGTDTQYF.

A single count supports this clone. This sequence joins TRBV9 and TRBJ2-3; 7 bases agree with TRBD1. The CDR3 covers 17 residues. Germline CDR1 is SGDLS and CDR2 is YYNGEE. Trimming at V came to 3 bases and at J to 0 bases, leaving 10 bases not matched to a gene. Written as DNA, the CDR3 is TGTGCCAGCAGCGGGAGAGGGACAGTACATAGCACAGATACGCAGTATTTT. This translates into CASSGRGTVHSTDTQYF.

The CDR3 is CASSPGESGANVLTF. DNA of the CDR3: TGTGCCAGCTCACCGGGAGAGTCTGGGGCCAACGTCCTGACTTTC. J is TRBJ2-6 and V is TRBV18; tentative D call: TRBD2 (5 bases). The CDR3 is 15 amino acids. CDR1 and CDR2 (germline): KGHSH, LQKENI. The V gene lost 3 bases and the J gene lost 1 base, with 7 bases spanning the gap.

This rearrangement joins TRBV10-3 to TRBJ1-6; tentative D call: TRBD1 (5 bases). Germline CDR1 is ENHRY and CDR2 is SYGVKD. V was cut by 4 bases and J by 13 bases, with 14 bases left in between. The CDR3 extends over 13 amino acids. The CDR3 DNA reads as TGTGCCATCAGTGGGGGGGGGACGGAGCCCCTCCACTTT. Amino acid sequence: CAISGGGTEPLHF.

The V and J genes are TRBV5-6 and TRBJ2-1; 12 bases map to TRBD2. The germline gives CDR1 SGHDT, CDR2 YYEEEE. Trimming at V came to 2 bases and at J to 9 bases, leaving 12 bases not matched to a gene. This CDR3 contains 17 residues. The DNA for the CDR3 is TGTGCCAGCAGCTTATATCCTGCTAGCGGGGGGGCCTTTGAGCAGTTCTTC. Amino acids: CASSLYPASGGAFEQFF.

The chain couples TRBV18 to TRBJ1-5, with 7 positions matching TRBD1. This CDR3 has 15 amino acids. V dropped 3 bases and J dropped 6; count of bases not matched to a gene: 8. The germline CDR1 and CDR2 sequences are KGHSH and LQKENI. CDR3 sequence (DNA): TGTGCCAGCTCACCTACAACAGGGGTACGTCAGCCCCAGCATTTT. This translates into CASSPTTGVRQPQHF. Full variable domain (remainder filled in from reference TRBV18 and TRBJ1-5): NAGVMQNPRHLVRRRGQEARLRCSPMKGHSHVYWYRQLPEEGLKFMVYLQKENIIDESGMPKERFSAEFPKEGPSILRIQQVVRGDSAAYFCASSPTTGVRQPQHFGDGTRLSIL.

This clone appeared a single time. The chain couples TRBV7-9 to TRBJ1-5, with 11 bases lining up with TRBD1. The V and J ends lost 5 bases and 7 bases, in that order; junction bases with no gene match: 4. The CDR3 runs to 14 residues. In germline, CDR1 is SEHNR, CDR2 FQNEAQ (reference sequence). CDR3 sequence reads: CASSAGTGGQPQHF. The CDR3 nucleotides are TGTGCCAGCAGCGCCGGGACAGGGGGACAGCCCCAGCATTTT.

This rearrangement joins TRBV29-1 to TRBJ1-2, with TRBD1 matching over 12 bases. V shed 6 bases, J shed 8 bases, and the junction held 4 bases outside the gene matches. Germline V gene data show CDR1 as SQVTM and CDR2 as ANQGSEA. The CDR3 runs 12 residues. The CDR3 reads CSVGTGGGGYTF. The CDR3 DNA sequence: TGCAGCGTCGGGACAGGGGGCGGCGGCTACACCTTC.